These T cell receptor beta chains were read from a single sample in a study of T cell changes during pregnancy in multiple sclerosis. Clones were read by immunoSEQ multiplex PCR, and TCRdb kept only the in-frame ones, dropping some. The table records roughly 69,000 clones, approximately 91% of them present only once. Sequences were derived from peripheral blood, sampled in the third trimester of pregnancy. These receptors were collected from a female donor with multiple sclerosis, enrolled in a pregnancy study. Both conserved end residues are part of each CDR3. D genes are given only for firm matches. Part of the rows lack a size; the others show once, few, many or a class for expanded clones.

j_call: TRBJ1-4; v_call: TRBV7-9; clone_size: -; d_call: TRBD1; cdr3_aa: CASSPRTGSGKLFF; cdr3_nt: TGTGCCAGCAGCCCTCGGACAGGGTCGGGAAAACTGTTTTTT
j_call: TRBJ2-1; v_call: TRBV7-3; clone_size: -; d_call: -; cdr3_aa: CASSLEGSYNEQFF; cdr3_nt: TGTGCCAGCAGCTTAGAGGGCAGCTACAATGAGCAGTTCTTC
j_call: TRBJ1-1; v_call: TRBV12-5; clone_size: -; d_call: -; cdr3_aa: CASGLVYYEAFF; cdr3_nt: TGTGCTAGTGGTTTGGTATACTATGAAGCTTTCTTT
j_call: TRBJ2-1; v_call: TRBV30; clone_size: -; d_call: TRBD1; cdr3_aa: CAWSKSRTGLVNEQFF; cdr3_nt: TGTGCCTGGAGTAAGAGTCGGACAGGGCTGGTCAATGAGCAGTTCTTC
j_call: TRBJ2-3; v_call: TRBV5-1; clone_size: -; d_call: -; cdr3_aa: CASSEAGSTDTQYF; cdr3_nt: TGCGCCAGCAGCGAGGCGGGGAGCACAGATACGCAGTATTTT
j_call: TRBJ1-2; v_call: TRBV14; clone_size: -; d_call: TRBD1; cdr3_aa: CASSRQGYGYTF; cdr3_nt: TGTGCCAGCAGCCGACAGGGGTATGGCTACACCTTC
j_call: TRBJ2-1; v_call: TRBV2; clone_size: -; d_call: TRBD1; cdr3_aa: CASIDRERGSYNEQFF; cdr3_nt: TGTGCCAGCATCGACAGGGAGAGAGGTTCCTACAATGAGCAGTTCTTC
j_call: TRBJ2-5; v_call: TRBV2; clone_size: -; d_call: TRBD1; cdr3_aa: CASRTGIETQYF; cdr3_nt: TGTGCCAGCAGGACAGGGATCGAGACCCAGTACTTC
j_call: TRBJ2-7; v_call: TRBV4-1; clone_size: once; d_call: -; cdr3_aa: CASSQEGWAGGGYEQYF; cdr3_nt: TGCGCCAGCAGCCAAGAAGGGTGGGCAGGGGGAGGCTACGAGCAGTACTTC
j_call: TRBJ2-1; v_call: TRBV5-6; clone_size: -; d_call: -; cdr3_aa: CASSRWGLSYNEQFF; cdr3_nt: TGTGCCAGCAGCCGCTGGGGACTGAGCTACAATGAGCAGTTCTTC
j_call: TRBJ1-4; v_call: TRBV10-3; clone_size: -; d_call: TRBD1; cdr3_aa: CATRDRVDEKLFF; cdr3_nt: TGTGCCACCCGCGACAGGGTGGATGAAAAACTGTTTTTT
j_call: TRBJ2-1; v_call: TRBV6-1; clone_size: -; d_call: TRBD2; cdr3_aa: CASMTSGVYNEQFF; cdr3_nt: TGTGCCAGTATGACTAGCGGGGTCTACAATGAGCAGTTCTTC
j_call: TRBJ1-1; v_call: TRBV7-2; clone_size: -; d_call: -; cdr3_aa: CASSPVGRRNTEAFF; cdr3_nt: TGTGCCAGCAGCCCGGTTGGTCGGAGGAACACTGAAGCTTTCTTT
j_call: TRBJ1-4; v_call: TRBV15; clone_size: -; d_call: -; cdr3_aa: CATSPLLGGGEKLFF; cdr3_nt: TGTGCCACCAGCCCATTACTGGGGGGAGGTGAAAAACTGTTTTTT
j_call: TRBJ1-5; v_call: TRBV19; clone_size: -; d_call: -; cdr3_aa: CASSSKQGLLAQPQHF; cdr3_nt: TGTGCCAGTAGTTCGAAACAGGGTCTCCTTGCTCAGCCCCAGCATTTT
j_call: TRBJ1-6; v_call: TRBV6-5; clone_size: -; d_call: TRBD1; cdr3_aa: CASSYSGTGANSPLHF; cdr3_nt: TGTGCCAGCAGTTACTCAGGGACAGGGGCTAATTCACCCCTCCACTTT
j_call: TRBJ2-1; v_call: TRBV19; clone_size: -; d_call: -; cdr3_aa: CASRDRPNSYNEQFF; cdr3_nt: TGTGCCAGTAGGGACAGACCAAACTCATACAATGAGCAGTTCTTC
j_call: TRBJ2-3; v_call: TRBV7-9; clone_size: -; d_call: TRBD2; cdr3_aa: CASSLLAGGTDTQYF; cdr3_nt: TGTGCCAGCAGCTTGCTAGCGGGGGGCACAGATACGCAGTATTTT
j_call: TRBJ1-5; v_call: TRBV29-1; clone_size: -; d_call: TRBD1; cdr3_aa: CSVGDRGWNQPQHF; cdr3_nt: TGCAGCGTTGGAGACAGGGGGTGGAATCAGCCCCAGCATTTT
j_call: TRBJ1-6; v_call: TRBV5-1; clone_size: few; d_call: TRBD1; cdr3_aa: CASSYRGLVNSPLHF; cdr3_nt: TGCGCCAGCAGCTACAGGGGGCTGGTTAATTCACCCCTCCACTTT
j_call: TRBJ2-3; v_call: TRBV6-6; clone_size: -; d_call: -; cdr3_aa: CASQQGASTDTQYF; cdr3_nt: TGTGCCAGCCAACAGGGTGCGAGCACAGATACGCAGTATTTT
j_call: TRBJ1-2; v_call: TRBV30; clone_size: -; d_call: -; cdr3_aa: CAWSWGGYYTF; cdr3_nt: TGTGCCTGGAGTTGGGGGGGATACTACACCTTC
j_call: TRBJ2-7; v_call: TRBV6-4; clone_size: -; d_call: TRBD2; cdr3_aa: CASSEASGGAYEQYF; cdr3_nt: TGTGCCAGCAGTGAAGCTAGCGGGGGGGCCTACGAGCAGTACTTC
j_call: TRBJ1-2; v_call: TRBV6-5; clone_size: -; d_call: -; cdr3_aa: CASGRLTNYGYTF; cdr3_nt: TGTGCCAGCGGGAGGTTAACTAACTATGGCTACACCTTC
j_call: TRBJ1-1; v_call: TRBV19; clone_size: -; d_call: -; cdr3_aa: CASTARATEAFF; cdr3_nt: TGTGCCAGTACTGCTAGAGCCACTGAAGCTTTCTTT
j_call: TRBJ2-3; v_call: TRBV11-1; clone_size: once; d_call: TRBD2; cdr3_aa: CASSPGGAFRTDTQYF; cdr3_nt: TGTGCCAGCAGCCCGGGAGGGGCTTTTCGCACAGATACGCAGTATTTT
j_call: TRBJ1-1; v_call: TRBV4-1; clone_size: -; d_call: TRBD1; cdr3_aa: CASSLRDSLNTEAFF; cdr3_nt: TGCGCCAGCAGCCTCCGGGACAGCCTGAACACTGAAGCTTTCTTT
j_call: TRBJ2-2; v_call: TRBV9; clone_size: -; d_call: -; cdr3_aa: CASSVRGAFTGELFF; cdr3_nt: TGTGCCAGCAGCGTACGGGGGGCGTTCACCGGGGAGCTGTTTTTT
j_call: TRBJ1-1; v_call: TRBV11-2; clone_size: -; d_call: -; cdr3_aa: CASTPQGTEAFF; cdr3_nt: TGTGCCAGCACCCCTCAGGGAACTGAAGCTTTCTTT
j_call: TRBJ2-1; v_call: TRBV5-1; clone_size: -; d_call: -; cdr3_aa: CASSRVGGGDEQFF; cdr3_nt: TGCGCCAGCAGCAGGGTTGGGGGCGGCGATGAGCAGTTCTTC
j_call: TRBJ1-3; v_call: TRBV7-6; clone_size: -; d_call: -; cdr3_aa: CASSPLLTGSGNTIYF; cdr3_nt: TGTGCCAGCAGCCCACTCCTAACAGGGTCTGGAAACACCATATATTTT
j_call: TRBJ2-3; v_call: TRBV7-3; clone_size: -; d_call: -; cdr3_aa: CASAGGAGDTQYF; cdr3_nt: TGTGCCAGCGCTGGAGGGGCTGGAGATACGCAGTATTTT
j_call: TRBJ1-2; v_call: TRBV7-2; clone_size: -; d_call: -; cdr3_aa: CASSLTAANYGYTF; cdr3_nt: TGTGCCAGCAGCTTGACAGCAGCTAACTATGGCTACACCTTC
j_call: TRBJ1-1; v_call: TRBV27; clone_size: -; d_call: TRBD1; cdr3_aa: CASSLFPVTGRDAFF; cdr3_nt: TGTGCCAGCAGTTTATTCCCCGTGACAGGGCGAGACGCTTTCTTT
j_call: TRBJ2-3; v_call: TRBV6-6; clone_size: -; d_call: -; cdr3_aa: CASSFLTGKDTQYF; cdr3_nt: TGTGCCAGCAGTTTCTTGACAGGAAAAGATACGCAGTATTTT
j_call: TRBJ2-5; v_call: TRBV7-9; clone_size: -; d_call: -; cdr3_aa: CASSLKGRETQYF; cdr3_nt: TGTGCCAGCAGCTTAAAGGGGCGGGAGACCCAGTACTTC
j_call: TRBJ1-1; v_call: TRBV18; clone_size: -; d_call: -; cdr3_aa: CASSLSMGDYEAFF; cdr3_nt: TGTGCCAGCTCACTGTCCATGGGTGACTATGAAGCTTTCTTT
j_call: TRBJ1-2; v_call: TRBV7-3; clone_size: -; d_call: TRBD1; cdr3_aa: CASSPGGGQGYGYTF; cdr3_nt: TGTGCCAGCAGCCCGGGGGGGGGACAGGGTTACGGCTACACCTTC
j_call: TRBJ2-5; v_call: TRBV4-1; clone_size: -; d_call: TRBD2; cdr3_aa: CASSPLAGAEETQYF; cdr3_nt: TGCGCCAGCAGCCCGTTAGCGGGGGCCGAAGAGACCCAGTACTTC
j_call: TRBJ2-5; v_call: TRBV29-1; clone_size: -; d_call: -; cdr3_aa: CSVGLLAGETQYF; cdr3_nt: TGCAGCGTTGGCCTACTAGCTGGCGAGACCCAGTACTTC
j_call: TRBJ2-1; v_call: TRBV11-2; clone_size: -; d_call: TRBD1; cdr3_aa: CASSLALSRQGVHNEQFF; cdr3_nt: TGTGCCAGCAGCTTAGCCCTCTCACGACAGGGGGTCCACAATGAGCAGTTCTTC
j_call: TRBJ2-5; v_call: TRBV7-9; clone_size: -; d_call: TRBD2; cdr3_aa: CASSLPTSTSGGGQYF; cdr3_nt: TGTGCCAGCAGCTTACCTACCTCAACTAGCGGGGGTGGTCAGTACTTC
j_call: TRBJ2-1; v_call: TRBV7-9; clone_size: -; d_call: TRBD2; cdr3_aa: CASSFGGLAGGNEQFF; cdr3_nt: TGTGCCAGCAGCTTTGGGGGACTAGCGGGGGGCAATGAGCAGTTCTTC
j_call: TRBJ1-1; v_call: TRBV6-5; clone_size: -; d_call: -; cdr3_aa: CASSFFSWERNTEAFF; cdr3_nt: TGTGCCAGCAGTTTTTTTAGTTGGGAGAGGAACACTGAAGCTTTCTTT
j_call: TRBJ2-7; v_call: TRBV5-6; clone_size: -; d_call: TRBD1; cdr3_aa: CASSLDRESEQYF; cdr3_nt: TGTGCCAGCAGCCTCGACAGGGAGTCCGAGCAGTACTTC
j_call: TRBJ1-2; v_call: TRBV6-5; clone_size: -; d_call: TRBD1; cdr3_aa: CASSYDGTALWGYTF; cdr3_nt: TGTGCCAGCAGTTACGACGGGACAGCCCTTTGGGGCTACACCTTC
j_call: TRBJ1-2; v_call: TRBV19; clone_size: -; d_call: -; cdr3_aa: CASSMIRGYGYTF; cdr3_nt: TGTGCCAGTAGTATGATCAGGGGCTATGGCTACACCTTC
j_call: TRBJ1-2; v_call: TRBV7-8; clone_size: once; d_call: TRBD1; cdr3_aa: CASSWGTGGRSYTF; cdr3_nt: TGTGCCAGCAGCTGGGGTACAGGGGGCCGGAGCTACACCTTC
j_call: TRBJ2-2; v_call: TRBV2; clone_size: -; d_call: -; cdr3_aa: CASSRWNTGELFF; cdr3_nt: TGTGCCAGCAGTCGGTGGAACACCGGGGAGCTGTTTTTT
j_call: TRBJ1-3; v_call: TRBV6-6; clone_size: -; d_call: -; cdr3_aa: CASRRGTHSGNTIYF; cdr3_nt: TGTGCCAGCCGGCGGGGGACACACTCTGGAAACACCATATATTTT